Below are 8 T cell receptor beta chains sequenced from a single sample in a study of blood T cell repertoires in COVID-19. The assay was immunoSEQ multiplex PCR, and TCRdb's table has in-frame clones only and misses some. The sample carries a few hundred thousand clones, roughly 90% recorded once. Sample: peripheral blood. These receptors originate from a man aged 35 to 55 with acute or convalescent COVID-19.

The chain uses TRBV28 and TRBJ1-5, with 7 nucleotides matching TRBD1. J gave up 1 base and V 5 bases, and 5 bases lay outside the gene matches. CDR3 length equals 15 residues. In germline, CDR1 is MDHEN, CDR2 SYDVKM. CDR3 region: CASSGAGQSNQPQHF. The CDR3 nucleotides read TGTGCCAGCAGTGGGGCGGGACAGAGCAATCAGCCCCAGCATTTT.

V is TRBV3-1 (or the pseudogene TRBV3-2) and J is TRBJ2-7; 12 bases are a match to TRBD1. Trimming took 2 bases from V and 3 from J; bases not matched to a gene: 5. Germline V gene sequence: CDR1 LGHDT, CDR2 YNNKEL (reference sequence). The CDR3 extends over 16 amino acids. CDR3 sequence: CASSQRGQGASYEQYF. Written as DNA, the CDR3 is TGTGCCAGCAGCCAACGGGGACAGGGGGCTAGCTACGAGCAGTACTTC.

This clone is medium-sized in the sample. The chain has TRBV3-1 (or the pseudogene TRBV3-2) and TRBJ2-5, with 8 positions matching TRBD2. J was trimmed by 4 bases and V by 4 bases; bases with no gene match: 8. Germline CDR1 reads LGHDT; CDR2 reads YNNKEL (reference sequence). This CDR3 has 15 amino acids. CDR3 loop: CASSPRTSQRETQYF. The CDR3 DNA follows: TGTGCCAGCAGCCCGCGGACTAGCCAAAGAGAGACCCAGTACTTC.

The chain is built from TRBV7-2 and TRBJ2-3, with no clear D. Trimming stripped 5 bases from V and 3 bases from J, with 12 bases between. The CDR3 sequence is 14 residues long. The V gene's germline CDR1 is SGHTA and CDR2 FQGNSA. Here the CDR3 DNA reads TGTGCCAGCAGCCGCTTTTCGAGAACAGATACGCAGTATTTT. This sequence encodes CASSRFSRTDTQYF.

This chain connects TRBV11-2 to TRBJ1-4; 9 bases agree with TRBD1. The germline gives CDR1 SGHAT, CDR2 FQNNGV. V lost 3 bases to trimming and J lost 5 bases; unmatched junction nucleotides: 1. The CDR3 loop spans 14 amino acids. The CDR3 coding sequence is TGTGCCAGCAGCTTCGGGACAGGGAATGAAAAACTGTTTTTT. This encodes CASSFGTGNEKLFF.

The chain uses TRBV3-1 (or the pseudogene TRBV3-2) and TRBJ1-6; 8 nucleotides align to TRBD1. CDR3 length: 13 amino acids. CDR1 and CDR2 from the germline V gene are LGHDT and YNNKEL (reference sequence). Trimming at V came to 7 bases and at J to 6 bases, leaving 2 bases not matched to a gene. The CDR3 nucleotides read TGTGCCAGCACGGGACAGGCTAATTCACCCCTCCACTTT. Translating gives CASTGQANSPLHF.

This chain connects TRBV3-1 (or the pseudogene TRBV3-2) to TRBJ1-3, with D perhaps matching TRBD1 (6 bases). This CDR3 spans 16 amino acids. The V end was cut by 2 bases, the J end by 7 bases, with 18 bases between. CDR1 is LGHDT and CDR2 is YNNKEL in the germline V gene (reference sequence). In nucleotides, the CDR3 is TGTGCCAGCAGCCAATTCCCAGGGGTTATTCGTAACACCATATATTTT. It translates to CASSQFPGVIRNTIYF.

The chain couples TRBV5-1 to TRBJ2-2; TRBD2 aligns across 15 bases. This CDR3 is built from 18 residues. The ends lost 4 bases at V and 3 bases at J; junction bases unmatched: 7. Germline V gene data show CDR1 as SGHRS and CDR2 as YFSETQ. CDR3 amino acids: CASSRGLAGGADTGELFF. CDR3 coding DNA: TGCGCCAGCAGCCGGGGACTAGCGGGGGGCGCAGACACCGGGGAGCTGTTTTTT.